The source of this T cell receptor (beta chain) is a study of Ad26.COV2.S vaccination and SARS-CoV-2 variants (dated by TCRdb to about 2021). In terms of the full investigation: Sequencing of the TCRbeta repertoire served to evaluate the specificity and breadth of SARS-CoV-2-reactive T cell receptors following Ad26.COV2.S vaccination. A total of roughly 30 samples were included in the TCR-sequenced set, comprising roughly 20 Ad26.COV2.S vaccine recipients, 5 placebo recipients and 8 SARS-CoV-2 convalescent individuals. What the research found in general, with its limitations: Non-spike TCR breadth was comparable between vaccine and placebo recipients, consistent with the vaccine containing only spike. Substantial breadth of spike-specific CD8+ and CD4+ T cell responses was reported after vaccination. Higher spike-specific TCR breadth was observed in Ad26.COV2.S recipients than in placebo recipients (P = 0.0014). The authors noted that total T cell responses may have been underestimated by the TCR breadth and depth analyses.

TCRbeta CDR3 regions were sequenced with the immunoSEQ Assay. After extraction, genomic DNA underwent amplification by bias-controlled multiplex PCR, followed by high-throughput sequencing. Per the authors' processing: Collapsing and filtering of sequences were performed to quantify the absolute abundance of each unique TCRbeta CDR3 region. Usable DNA was measured by amplifying reference genes present in all nucleated cells, and TCRbeta template counts were normalized to that usable DNA to estimate T cell fraction. Repertoire TCRs were annotated as SARS-CoV-2-specific by exact matching of V gene, CDR3 amino acid sequence and J gene to a known reactive TCR set. The reference SARS-CoV-2 TCR set was obtained from MIRA and was filtered for enrichment in COVID-19-positive ImmuneCODE repertoires, whereby public or cross-reactive TCRs were removed. Using the MIRA antigens, annotated TCRs were further analysed by specific ORF or by position within an ORF. Breadth was defined as annotated unique rearrangements over total unique productive rearrangements; depth was the summed frequency of those rearrangements. Two-sided Wilcoxon rank-sum tests were applied when comparing TCR breadth between groups. As stored in TCRdb, this immuneACCESS dataset retains in-frame rearrangements with V and J assigned. A fraction of the clones does not appear; measured against another copy, unresolved V genes explain less than half of the discrepancy, and the remainder lacks a known reason. Clone size and V and J calls were adopted from that table, with D and trimming inferred from the DNA. The sample includes some 350,000 clones, with about 92% observed a single time. Roughly 3.9% of the sample rests with the top ten.

Concerning this clone: It has no known antigen specificity. No base qualities exist here, and no much larger clone lies one base off it.

The CDR3 contains 14 residues, cysteine and phenylalanine counted. The sequence is cut down to CDR3 DNA, 42 bases in frame from base 1. The meaning of the sample's time point label: individuals recovered from natural SARS-CoV-2 infection. The source of this sequence is a human donor who had recovered from COVID-19. The chain links TRBV21-1 with TRBJ2-3; TRBD2 is the table's D call, not checked against the DNA. TRBV21-1 has pseudogene status. The material sequenced was peripheral blood, taken after recovery from COVID-19. The base sequence is TGTGCCAGCAAAGTGGGTCCCCTCGGGGATACGCAGTATTTT. Translated, this gives CASKVGPLGDTQYF.